This T cell receptor (beta chain) was documented in a study of blood T cell repertoires in COVID-19. The overall study: Samples of COVID-19 (acute and convalescent) were obtained from the United States, Italy and Spain. From T cells, B-cell-depleted T cells, or PBMCs came the material, which was cDNA or gDNA.

The V gene's germline CDR1 is SQVTM and CDR2 ANQGSEA. The CDR3 has 10 residues. The V gene lost 5 bases and the J gene lost 8 bases, with 9 bases spanning the gap. In the original workflow: Amplifying reference gene primers gave estimates of nucleated cell counts. The protocol was immunoSEQ multiplex PCR, while the TCRdb copy is restricted to in-frame clones and leaves out a portion. Clone size and the V and J calls come from that table; the DNA yielded D and trimming. The sample consists of approximately 350,000 clones, about four fifths of them appearing once. Participants reported their clinical history, and cohort assignment relied on those reports.

Sequences were obtained from PBMCs or T cells enriched from blood (not recorded which). The sequence was collected from a woman aged 45 to 65 who had recovered from COVID-19. The rearrangement joins TRBV29-1 to TRBJ1-2; no definite D call. The CDR3 DNA reads TGCAGCGTTAGCGTTGCCGGCTACACCTTC. This encodes CSVSVAGYTF. Combining the CDR3 with reference TRBV29-1 and TRBJ1-2 gives the whole variable domain SAVISQKPSRDICQRGTSLTIQCQVDSQVTMMFWYRQQPGQSLTLIATANQGSEATYESGFVIDKFPISRPNLTFSTLTVSNMSPEDSSIYLCSVSVAGYTFGSGTRLTVV.